The 18 T cell receptor beta chains listed next were all sequenced from one sample in a study of T cells in localized non-small cell lung cancer. Clones were read by immunoSEQ multiplex PCR, and TCRdb kept only the in-frame ones, dropping some. The sample holds under 4,000 clones, 28% seen once. This specimen consisted of lung tumor tissue, obtained before any cancer treatment. The receptor set was obtained from a male donor at least 60 years old with stage I lung adenocarcinoma.

The chain carries TRBV30 and TRBJ2-1; a possible D gene is TRBD2 (5 bases). Trimming removed 5 bases at V and 7 bases at J, with 18 bases between. Germline V gene data show CDR1 as GTSNPN and CDR2 as SVGIG (reference sequence). This CDR3 has 14 residues. CDR3 sequence: CAWAITRNKNEQFF. Here the CDR3 DNA reads TGTGCCTGGGCAATTACTAGGAACAAAAATGAGCAGTTCTTC.

The table lists this clone with a few counts. Within the sample, other DNA sequences also encode this same CDR3. The chain is built from TRBV6-8 and TRBJ1-6, with D hard to call. Looked up from germline, CDR1 is MNHGY and CDR2 is SAAAGT. The ends were cut back, 6 bases at V and 2 bases at J, with 8 bases in the middle. The CDR3 is 14 amino acids. Here the CDR3 reads CASSAGPYNSPLHF. CDR3 DNA: TGTGCCAGCAGCGCCGGGCCCTATAATTCACCCCTCCACTTT.

This clone was detected a few times. The V gene is TRBV9, the J gene TRBJ1-3; D may be TRBD1 (5 bases). This CDR3 has 17 residues. The germline V gene encodes CDR1 SGDLS and CDR2 YYNGEE. Trimming took off 4 bases at V and 0 bases at J, with 17 bases between the two ends. The chain's CDR3 is CASSPGRGVSSGNTIYF. CDR3 DNA: TGTGCCAGCAGCCCCGGGCGGGGCGTGAGCTCTGGAAACACCATATATTTT.

The chain uses TRBV14 and TRBJ2-7; no definite D call. Germline V gene data show CDR1 as SGHDN and CDR2 as FVKESK. This CDR3 has 11 residues. Trimming cost V 5 bases and J 3 bases, with 5 bases left between them. The CDR3 sequence is CASSSHYEQYF. CDR3 coding DNA: TGTGCCAGCAGCTCTCACTACGAGCAGTACTTC.

This clone turned up a few times. The genes are TRBV1 and TRBJ2-2; the D call of TRBD1 is as the table states it, not checked on the DNA. TRBV1 is reported as a pseudogene. The CDR3 has 15 residues. The CDR3 reads CASSLRQGLTGELFF. In nucleotides, the CDR3 is TGCGCCAGCAGCCTCCGACAGGGGCTAACCGGGGAGCTGTTTTTT.

This rearrangement joins TRBV30 to TRBJ1-4, with D possibly matching TRBD1 (5 bases). V was pared by 3 bases and J by 2 bases, with 10 bases between. Germline CDR1 and CDR2: GTSNPN and SVGIG (reference sequence). This CDR3 is built from 14 residues. CDR3 loop: CAWSSGGTNEKLFF. Written as DNA, the CDR3 is TGTGCCTGGAGCTCCGGGGGGACTAATGAAAAACTGTTTTTT.

CDR3 sequence reads: CASSEPGLAGTYEQYF. In nucleotides, the CDR3 is TGTGCCAGCAGCGAGCCGGGACTAGCGGGTACCTACGAGCAGTACTTC. The chain recombines TRBV7-6 with TRBJ2-7, with 12 bases identical to TRBD2. CDR1 and CDR2 from the germline V gene are SGHVS and FNYEAQ. This CDR3 spans 16 amino acids. J lost 2 bases, V lost 5 bases, and 7 bases had no gene match. Full variable domain (missing parts from reference TRBV7-6 and TRBJ2-7): GAGVSQSPRYKVTKRGQDVALRCDPISGHVSLYWYRQALGQGPEFLTYFNYEAQQDKSGLPNDRFSAERPEGSISTLTIQRTEQRDSAMYRCASSEPGLAGTYEQYFGPGTRLTVT.

This clone was counted only a few times. V gene TRBV28 combines with J gene TRBJ1-2, with 7 bases matching TRBD1. J gave up 6 bases and V 5 bases, and 9 bases lay outside the gene matches. This CDR3 is built from 14 residues. CDR1 MDHEN and CDR2 SYDVKM come from the germline V gene. CDR3 sequence reads: CASSPSDRRDGYTF. The CDR3 DNA follows: TGTGCCAGCAGTCCCTCGGACAGGCGGGATGGCTACACCTTC.

This clone has only a few counts. The rearrangement uses TRBV11-3 and TRBJ2-3, with D maybe TRBD1 (5 bases). This CDR3 comprises 15 residues. Trimming removed 5 bases at V and 4 bases at J, with 16 bases between. Germline V gene lookup returns CDR1 SGHNT and CDR2 YENEEA. CDR3 coding DNA: TGTGCCAGCAGCGACGGACCCAGGGTTCCAGATACGCAGTATTTT. It is translated as CASSDGPRVPDTQYF.

The chain recombines TRBV19 with TRBJ1-2; D call uncertain. This CDR3 spans 14 amino acids. CDR1 and CDR2 from the germline V gene are LNHDA and SQIVND (reference sequence). Trimming took 0 bases from V and 4 from J, leaving 9 bases between them. Written as DNA, the CDR3 is TGTGCCAGTAGTATAGATAAATCGACCTATGGCTACACCTTC. Translated, it gives CASSIDKSTYGYTF.

This clone was recorded a few times. The CDR3 reads CASSFDRASGNTIYF. The CDR3 region has the DNA TGCGCCAGCAGCTTCGACAGGGCCTCTGGAAACACCATATATTTT. J is TRBJ1-3 and V is TRBV5-1; TRBD1 matches at 7 bases. Germline assignment: CDR1 SGHRS and CDR2 YFSETQ. The trim removed 2 bases at V and 0 bases at J, leaving 2 bases unmatched. The CDR3 has 15 amino acids.

J is TRBJ1-4 and V is TRBV29-1, with D possibly being TRBD1 (6 bases). Germline V gives CDR1 SQVTM, CDR2 ANQGSEA. Trimming shortened V by 6 bases and J by 7 bases, and 15 bases separated the two germline ends. The CDR3 consists of 13 residues. CDR3 loop: CSVRTGFSEKLFF. The CDR3 DNA reads TGCAGCGTGAGAACAGGGTTTAGTGAAAAACTGTTTTTT.

This clone was counted between two and nine times. The chain employs TRBV19 and TRBJ1-5, with D possibly matching TRBD1 (5 bases). The CDR3 covers 13 residues. CDR1 LNHDA and CDR2 SQIVND come from the germline V gene (reference sequence). Trimming left V 4 bases short and J 5 bases short, with 9 bases between. The CDR3 DNA follows: TGTGCCAGTAGTAGGTGGGGCGATCAGCCCCAGCATTTT. Encoded protein: CASSRWGDQPQHF.

The chain employs TRBV6-8 and TRBJ1-6; 8 positions match TRBD1. This CDR3 region has 17 residues. After removal of 5 bases from V and 8 bases from J, the junction contained 14 bases not matched to a gene. Germline V CDR1 and CDR2: MNHGY, SAAAGT. CDR3 nucleotide sequence: TGTGCCAGCAGTCGACCTCTCTCGACAGGGGAGTATTCACCCCTCCACTTT. Translated: CASSRPLSTGEYSPLHF.

This clone showed up just a few times. The CDR3 DNA sequence: TGTGCCAGCTCACCGGGAAATGCTTTACTTAACACTGAAGCTTTCTTT. Amino acid sequence: CASSPGNALLNTEAFF. V gene TRBV18 combines with J gene TRBJ1-1; D call uncertain. Trimming stripped 3 bases from V and 2 bases from J, with 16 bases between. The CDR3 has 16 amino acids. The germline V gene has CDR1 KGHSH and CDR2 LQKENI.

This clone was detected only a few times. In DNA form, the CDR3 reads TGTGCCAGCAGTGAAGGCCCGACAGGGGGTGGCTACACCTTC. Protein sequence: CASSEGPTGGGYTF. The chain is built from TRBV6-1 and TRBJ1-2; TRBD1 matches 9 bases. The CDR3 is made up of 14 amino acids. Trimming at V came to 1 base and at J to 7 bases, leaving 4 bases not matched to a gene. Germline loops: CDR1 MNHNS, CDR2 SASEGT.

The V and J genes are TRBV19 and TRBJ2-2; D gene unclear. The germline gives CDR1 LNHDA, CDR2 SQIVND (reference sequence). Trimming took off 4 bases at V and 1 base at J, with 10 bases between the two ends. The CDR3 is 15 residues long. The CDR3, as DNA: TGTGCCAGTAGTAGCATATCTTTGAACACCGGGGAGCTGTTTTTT. It is translated as CASSSISLNTGELFF.

This chain connects TRBV19 to TRBJ2-3; the D gene is possibly TRBD1 (7 bases). Germline CDR1 is LNHDA and CDR2 is SQIVND (reference sequence). CDR3 length equals 15 residues. V was trimmed by 7 bases and J by 2 bases, leaving 16 bases between them. This chain's CDR3 is CASTGGPGFTDTQYF. Written as DNA, the CDR3 is TGTGCCAGTACAGGGGGGCCCGGATTCACAGATACGCAGTATTTT. Together with reference TRBV19 and TRBJ2-3, the CDR3 gives the full variable domain: DGGITQSPKYLFRKEGQNVTLSCEQNLNHDAMYWYRQDPGQGLRLIYYSQIVNDFQKGDIAEGYSVSREKKESFPLTVTSAQKNPTAFYLCASTGGPGFTDTQYFGPGTRLTVL.